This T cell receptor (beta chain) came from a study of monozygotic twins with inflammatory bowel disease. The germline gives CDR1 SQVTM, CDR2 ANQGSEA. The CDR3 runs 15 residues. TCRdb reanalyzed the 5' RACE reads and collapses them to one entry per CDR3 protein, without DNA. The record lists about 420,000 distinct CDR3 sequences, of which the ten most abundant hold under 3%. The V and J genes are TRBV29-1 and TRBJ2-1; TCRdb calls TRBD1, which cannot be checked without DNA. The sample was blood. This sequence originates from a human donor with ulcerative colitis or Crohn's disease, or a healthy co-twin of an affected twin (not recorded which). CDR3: CSVSGSGEVANEQFF.